This T cell receptor beta chain was recorded in a study of T-cell memory formation after mild COVID-19. In its sample, this clonotype was seen a few times. Its antigen is as yet unknown. CDR3 size: 16 residues. Unmatched junction bases numbered 6, after V lost 3 bases and J lost 6 bases. The germline gives CDR1 KGHSH, CDR2 LQKENI. Barcoded TCR alpha and TCR beta cDNA libraries with UMIs came from 5'RACE using constant-segment primers. TCRdb fed the 5' RACE reads into MiXCR, producing one record per CDR3 protein. This sample carries over 120,000 distinct CDR3 sequences, less than 25% of them seen once, and the ten largest clones take approximately 25%. The study's findings and limits: CD4/CD8 balance characterized clones contracting day 15 to 85, and CD4+ skew characterized later expanders. Contracting CD4+ clones lay largely in CM and EM, with CD8+ ones residing in EMRA.

This clonotype originated in an adult woman who had mild COVID-19 (a few samples of this study predate the infection). Cell type and time point are not known. V usage is TRBV18 and J usage is TRBJ2-7; 15 bases agree with TRBD2. Sequencing was performed on PBMCs or a T cell subset sorted from them (not recorded which). Written as DNA, the CDR3 is TGTGCCAGCTCACCTACCGGGACTAGCGGGAGGAGCGAGCAGTACTTC. It translates to CASSPTGTSGRSEQYF.